This record looks at one T cell receptor (beta chain) sequence and its context. V dropped 5 bases and J dropped 0 bases, with 14 bases sitting between them. Germline lookup yields CDR1 SGHVS and CDR2 FNYEAQ. CDR3 length equals 17 residues. The source of the sample is a study of blood T cell repertoires in COVID-19. Background on the study: The United States, Italy and Spain supplied acute and convalescent COVID-19 samples. In each case, the material was cDNA or gDNA derived from T cells, B-cell-depleted T cells, or PBMCs.

As processed by the authors: Scientists estimated how many nucleated cells there were by amplifying reference gene primers. Sequencing was performed with immunoSEQ multiplex PCR; in TCRdb, only in-frame clones are kept and a portion is missing. V and J calls and clone size are given by that table; D and trimming were obtained from the DNA. The sample contains 240,000 or so clones, 88% of which appear only once. This receptor was taken from a woman aged 25-40 years with acute or convalescent COVID-19. The chain combines TRBV7-6 with TRBJ2-6, with TRBD2 as a possible D gene (6 bases). Sequencing was performed on peripheral blood. CDR3: CASSPPGLSSGANVLTF. DNA for the CDR3: TGTGCCAGCAGCCCACCTGGACTATCCTCTGGGGCCAACGTCCTGACTTTC. Supplemented by reference TRBV7-6 and TRBJ2-6, the full variable domain reads GAGVSQSPRYKVTKRGQDVALRCDPISGHVSLYWYRQALGQGPEFLTYFNYEAQQDKSGLPNDRFSAERPEGSISTLTIQRTEQRDSAMYRCASSPPGLSSGANVLTFGAGSRLTVL.